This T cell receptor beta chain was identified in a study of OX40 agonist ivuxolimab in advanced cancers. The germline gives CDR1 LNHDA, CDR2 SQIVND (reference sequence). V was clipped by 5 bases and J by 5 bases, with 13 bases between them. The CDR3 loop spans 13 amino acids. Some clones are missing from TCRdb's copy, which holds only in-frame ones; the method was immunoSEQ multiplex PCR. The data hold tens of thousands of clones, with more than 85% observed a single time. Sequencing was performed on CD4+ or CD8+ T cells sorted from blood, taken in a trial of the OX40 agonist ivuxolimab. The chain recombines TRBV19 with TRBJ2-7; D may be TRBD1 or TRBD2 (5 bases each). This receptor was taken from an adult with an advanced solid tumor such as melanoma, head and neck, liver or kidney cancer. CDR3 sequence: CASSQARGHEQYF. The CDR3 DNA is TGTGCCAGTAGTCAAGCGAGGGGCCACGAGCAGTACTTC.